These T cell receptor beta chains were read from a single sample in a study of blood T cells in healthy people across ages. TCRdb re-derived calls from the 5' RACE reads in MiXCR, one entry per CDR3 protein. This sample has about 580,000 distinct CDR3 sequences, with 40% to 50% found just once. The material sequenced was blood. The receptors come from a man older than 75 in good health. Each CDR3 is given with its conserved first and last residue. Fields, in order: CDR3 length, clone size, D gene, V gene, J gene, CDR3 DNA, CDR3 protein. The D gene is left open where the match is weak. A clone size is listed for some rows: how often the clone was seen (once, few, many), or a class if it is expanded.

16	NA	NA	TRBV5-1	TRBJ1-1	TGCGCCAGCAGCTTGGTCTTGTGGGGGGGAGGCACTGAAGCTTTCTTT	CASSLVLWGGGTEAFF
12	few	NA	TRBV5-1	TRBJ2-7	TGCGCCAGCAGCGGCGACAGCGACGAGCAGTACTTC	CASSGDSDEQYF
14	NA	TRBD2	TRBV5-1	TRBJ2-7	TGCGCCAGTCATGTACTAGCGGGAGGGGACGAGCAGTACTTC	CASHVLAGGDEQYF
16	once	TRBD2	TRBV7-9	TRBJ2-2	TGTGCCAGCAGCTTAACGCTAGCGGGGGGCGCCGGGGAGCTGTTTTTT	CASSLTLAGGAGELFF
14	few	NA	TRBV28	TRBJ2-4	TGTGCCAGCAGTGGGCTGGACAGAGAAAACATTCAGTACTTC	CASSGLDRENIQYF
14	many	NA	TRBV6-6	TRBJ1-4	TGTGCCAGCAGTTCGCCTGGGGTGAGGGAAAAACTGTTTTTT	CASSSPGVREKLFF
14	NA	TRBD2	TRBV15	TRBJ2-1	TGTGCCACCAGCAGAGGACTAGCGAACGATGAGCAGTTCTTC	CATSRGLANDEQFF
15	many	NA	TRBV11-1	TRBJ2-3	TGTGCCAGCAGCTCGCACAGGGCTAGCACAGATACGCAGTATTTT	CASSSHRASTDTQYF
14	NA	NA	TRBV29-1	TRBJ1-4	TGCAGCGCAGGAGGGGGATCGACTAATGAAAAACTGTTTTTT	CSAGGGSTNEKLFF
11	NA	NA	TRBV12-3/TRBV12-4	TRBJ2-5	TGTGCCAGCGGCTTCCGTCGGGAGCAGTACTTC	CASGFRREQYF
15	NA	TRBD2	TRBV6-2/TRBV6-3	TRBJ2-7	TGTGCCAGCAGCAATAGCGGGGGCGCGTTCTACGAGCAGTACTTC	CASSNSGGAFYEQYF
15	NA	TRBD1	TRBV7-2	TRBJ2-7	TGTGCCAGCAGCGCCTTAGGGGACAGGGGAAGCGAGCAGTACTTC	CASSALGDRGSEQYF
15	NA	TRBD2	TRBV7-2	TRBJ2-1	TGTGCCAGCAGCGTCGGGACTAGCGCCCTCAATGAGCAGTTCTTC	CASSVGTSALNEQFF
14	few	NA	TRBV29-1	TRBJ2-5	TGCAGCGTTGCTACAGGGTCGTACCAAGAGACCCAGTACTTC	CSVATGSYQETQYF
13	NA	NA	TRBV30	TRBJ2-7	TGTGCCTGGAATGTGATTAGCTTTGATGAGCAGTACTTC	CAWNVISFDEQYF
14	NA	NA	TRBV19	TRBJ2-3	TGTGCCAGTAGTATCAAAAGCCTCACAGATACGCAGTATTTT	CASSIKSLTDTQYF
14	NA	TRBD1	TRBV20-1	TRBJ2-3	TGCAGTGCTTGGGACAGTTTTCCCACAGATACGCAGTATTTT	CSAWDSFPTDTQYF
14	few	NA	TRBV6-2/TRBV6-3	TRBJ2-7	TGTGCCAGCAGTTCGACAGCCGTTTCCTACGAGCAGTACTTC	CASSSTAVSYEQYF
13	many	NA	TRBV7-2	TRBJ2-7	TGTGCCAGCAGCTTAGAAAGCTCCTACGAGCAGTACTTC	CASSLESSYEQYF
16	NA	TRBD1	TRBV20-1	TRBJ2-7	TGCAGTGCTAGGAGGGAGGACAGGGCGAGCTCCTACGAGCAGTACTTC	CSARREDRASSYEQYF
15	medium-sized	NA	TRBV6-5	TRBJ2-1	TGTGCCAGCAGTTACCGGAGCTTTGGGTACAATGAGCAGTTCTTC	CASSYRSFGYNEQFF
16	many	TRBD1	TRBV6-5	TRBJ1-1	TGTGCCAGCAGTTACGCCAGGACAGGGGGAAACACTGAAGCTTTCTTT	CASSYARTGGNTEAFF
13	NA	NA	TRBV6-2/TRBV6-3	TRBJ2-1	TGTGCCGCTAGCGACAACTCCTACAATGAGCAGTTCTTC	CAASDNSYNEQFF
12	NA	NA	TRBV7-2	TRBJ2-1	TGTGCCAGCAGCTTAACTAGGATTGAGCAGTTCTTC	CASSLTRIEQFF
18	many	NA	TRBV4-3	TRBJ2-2	TGCGCCAGCAGCCTTCGGTTGGCGGGACACCAGAACACCGGGGAGCTGTTTTTT	CASSLRLAGHQNTGELFF
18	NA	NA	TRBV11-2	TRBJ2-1	TGTGCTAGCAGCCAAATGGTCGGAGGCAGGGGACCCTACAATGAGCAGTTCTTC	CASSQMVGGRGPYNEQFF
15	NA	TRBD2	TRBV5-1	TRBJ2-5	TGCGCCAGCAGCTCCCCTAGCGGGGGCGGGGAGACCCAGTACTTC	CASSSPSGGGETQYF
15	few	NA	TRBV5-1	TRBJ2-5	TGCGCCAGCAGCTTGTTTCAGGGTTCCCAAGAGACCCAGTACTTC	CASSLFQGSQETQYF
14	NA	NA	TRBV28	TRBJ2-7	TGTGCCAGCAAAACCCAGGGTGTCCGTTTCGAGCAGTACTTC	CASKTQGVRFEQYF
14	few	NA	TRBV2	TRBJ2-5	TGTGCCAGCAGTGGGACTGCTGGGTCGGTAACCCAGTACTTC	CASSGTAGSVTQYF
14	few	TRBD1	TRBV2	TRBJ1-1	TGTGCCAGCAGTGAGCAGGGGGGGAACACTGAAGCTTTCTTT	CASSEQGGNTEAFF
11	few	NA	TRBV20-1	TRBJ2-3	TGCAGCCTATCTAGGGGGGATACGCAGTATTTT	CSLSRGDTQYF
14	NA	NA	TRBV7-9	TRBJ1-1	TGTGCCAGCAGTTTTGGGGAGGCTAACACTGAAGCTTTCTTT	CASSFGEANTEAFF
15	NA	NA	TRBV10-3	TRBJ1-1	TGTGCCATCAGGAGGGCCAGGGAAGCGAACACTGAAGCTTTCTTT	CAIRRAREANTEAFF
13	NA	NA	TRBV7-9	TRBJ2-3	TGTGCCGGCCGTCAGGGCCCCACAGATACGCAGTATTTT	CAGRQGPTDTQYF
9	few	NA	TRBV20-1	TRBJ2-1	TGCAGTGCGGACCCGAGGCAGTTCTTC	CSADPRQFF
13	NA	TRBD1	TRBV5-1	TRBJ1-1	TGCGCCAGCAGTTCGACAGGGATCCCTGAAGCTTTCTTT	CASSSTGIPEAFF
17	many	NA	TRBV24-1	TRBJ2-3	TGTGCCACCAGTGATCCGATGTACAGGTCTTCTCAAGATACGCAGTATTTT	CATSDPMYRSSQDTQYF
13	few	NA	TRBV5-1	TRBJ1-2	TGCGCCAGCAGCTTAGATGGGGGCTATGGCTACACCTTC	CASSLDGGYGYTF
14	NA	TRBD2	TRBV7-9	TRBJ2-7	TGTGCCAGCCGACTAGCGGGGGACCCCAATGAGCAGTACTTC	CASRLAGDPNEQYF
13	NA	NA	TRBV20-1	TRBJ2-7	TGCAGTGCTAAAACCTCCGGTTTCTACGAGCAGTACTTC	CSAKTSGFYEQYF
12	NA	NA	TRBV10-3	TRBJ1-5	TGTGCCATCGGTCAGGTCAATCAGCCCCAGCATTTT	CAIGQVNQPQHF
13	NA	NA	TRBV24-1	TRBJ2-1	TGTGCCACCAGTGATTCTGCACACAATGAGCAGTTCTTC	CATSDSAHNEQFF